The sequence of this T cell receptor beta chain was determined in a study of blood T cell repertoires in COVID-19. Study background: PBMCs, B-cell-depleted T cells, or T cells were the source of the cDNA or gDNA that made up the material.

Some clones are missing from TCRdb's copy, which holds only in-frame ones; the method was immunoSEQ multiplex PCR. Found here are 100,000 or so clones, less than 90% of them singletons; the top ten hold under 2%. Germline V CDR1 and CDR2: SGDLS, YYNGEE. The CDR3 has 15 amino acids. V was trimmed by 4 bases and J by 4 bases, leaving 14 bases between them. This TCR derives from a man aged 65 to 79 with active or convalescent COVID-19. Source material: peripheral blood. J is TRBJ2-2 and V is TRBV9; TRBD2 is a possible D gene (5 bases). Here the CDR3 reads CASSPGGRGTGELFF. DNA of the CDR3: TGTGCCAGCAGCCCAGGTGGCCGGGGCACCGGGGAGCTGTTTTTT.